This T cell receptor (beta chain) was recovered during a study of blood T cell repertoires in COVID-19. Study information: PBMCs, B-cell-depleted T cells, or T cells provided the cDNA or gDNA that made up the material.

Data came from immunoSEQ multiplex PCR; TCRdb stores just in-frame clones and leaves some out. Seen here are tens of thousands of clones, over 65% observed once, and the top ten hold about 8.8%. V shed 0 bases and J 3 bases; nucleotides not matched to a gene: 2. The CDR3 consists of 15 residues. Germline CDR1 is SGDLS and CDR2 is YYNGEE. Sequenced sample: peripheral blood. This receptor was obtained from a woman in her sixties or seventies with acute or convalescent COVID-19. The chain carries TRBV9 and TRBJ2-2, with TRBD2 identical over 7 bases. The CDR3, as DNA: TGTGCCAGCAGCGTAGAAGGGAGGGACACCGGGGAGCTGTTTTTT. It specifies CASSVEGRDTGELFF. The whole variable domain, remainder taken from reference TRBV9 and TRBJ2-2, is DSGVTQTPKHLITATGQRVTLRCSPRSGDLSVYWYQQSLDQGLQFLIQYYNGEERAKGNILERFSAQQFPDLHSELNLSSLELGDSALYFCASSVEGRDTGELFFGEGSRLTVL.